There are many counts of the clone carrying this T cell receptor (beta chain). It was with a sample-barcoded 5' primer and a J-beta primer mix that a second PCR of roughly 6 to 11 cycles was run. Every single cDNA molecule received a tag from a template-switch adaptor with 12 random nucleotides. TCRdb re-called the 5' RACE reads through MiXCR, storing one row per CDR3 protein. The sample shows hundreds of thousands of distinct CDR3 sequences, about 30% of them seen only once. Whenever a sample was processed, at least 7 million PBMCs were isolated. Samples each had at least 6 micrograms of total RNA extracted. The sample is drawn from a study of blood T cells in healthy people across ages. This CDR3 is 14 amino acids long. The germline gives CDR1 DFQATT, CDR2 SNEGSKA (reference sequence). After removal of 5 bases from V and 2 bases from J, the junction contained 8 bases not matched to a gene.

The chain recombines TRBV20-1 with TRBJ1-2, with 7 bases fitting TRBD1. Sequencing used blood. This TCR was recovered from a woman older than 75 in good health. The CDR3 DNA reads as TGCAGTGCTCATCGAACAGGGGAAAACTATGGCTACACCTTC. Its protein product is CSAHRTGENYGYTF.